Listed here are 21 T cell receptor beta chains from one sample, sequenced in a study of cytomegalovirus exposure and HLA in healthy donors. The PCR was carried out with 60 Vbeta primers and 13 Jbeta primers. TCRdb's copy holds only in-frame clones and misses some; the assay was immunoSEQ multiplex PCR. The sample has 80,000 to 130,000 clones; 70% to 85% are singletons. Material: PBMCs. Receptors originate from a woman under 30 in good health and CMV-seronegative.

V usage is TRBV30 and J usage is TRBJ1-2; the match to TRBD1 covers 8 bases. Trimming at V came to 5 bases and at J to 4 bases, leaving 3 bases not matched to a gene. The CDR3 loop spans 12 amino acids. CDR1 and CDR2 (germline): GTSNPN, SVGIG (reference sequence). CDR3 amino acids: CAWWTGLYGYTF. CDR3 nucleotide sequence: TGTGCCTGGTGGACAGGGCTCTATGGCTACACCTTC.

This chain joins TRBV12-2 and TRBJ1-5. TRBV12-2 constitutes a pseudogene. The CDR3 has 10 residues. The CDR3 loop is CATRGQPQHF. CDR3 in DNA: TGTGCAACCCGGGGACAGCCCCAGCATTTT.

CDR3 region: CASSLSLGDEKLFF. In DNA form, the CDR3 reads TGCGCCAGCAGCTTATCGTTAGGGGATGAAAAACTGTTTTTT. The chain employs TRBV5-1 and TRBJ1-4, with a weak D call TRBD1 (5 bases). Germline values: CDR1 SGHRS, CDR2 YFSETQ. The germline V and J ends were trimmed by 2 bases and 6 bases, with 11 bases remaining between them. The CDR3 spans 14 residues.

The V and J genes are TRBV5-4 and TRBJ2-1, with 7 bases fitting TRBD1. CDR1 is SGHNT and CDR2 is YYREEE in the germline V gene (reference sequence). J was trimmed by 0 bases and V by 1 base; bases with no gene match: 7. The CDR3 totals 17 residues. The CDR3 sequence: CASSLFPRDSSYNEQFF. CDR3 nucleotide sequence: TGTGCCAGCAGCTTGTTTCCGAGGGACAGCTCCTACAATGAGCAGTTCTTC.

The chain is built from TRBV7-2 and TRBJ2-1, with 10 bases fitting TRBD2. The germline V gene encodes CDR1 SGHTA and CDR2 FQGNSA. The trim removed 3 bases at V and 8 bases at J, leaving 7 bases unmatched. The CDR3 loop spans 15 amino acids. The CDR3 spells CASSLTSGGADEQFF. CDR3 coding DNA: TGTGCCAGCAGCTTGACCAGCGGGGGGGCGGATGAGCAGTTCTTC.

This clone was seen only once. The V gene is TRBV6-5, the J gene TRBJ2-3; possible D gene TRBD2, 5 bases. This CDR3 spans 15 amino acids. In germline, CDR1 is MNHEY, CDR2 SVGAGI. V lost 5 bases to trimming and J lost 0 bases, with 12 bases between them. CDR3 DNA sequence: TGTGCCAGCAGTCCCCGGGGTTTTAGCACAGATACGCAGTATTTT. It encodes CASSPRGFSTDTQYF.

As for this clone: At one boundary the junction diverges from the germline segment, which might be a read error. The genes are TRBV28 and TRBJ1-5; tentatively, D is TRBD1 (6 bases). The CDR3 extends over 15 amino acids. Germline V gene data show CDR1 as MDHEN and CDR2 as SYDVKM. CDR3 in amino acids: CASIPGTVGGQPQHF. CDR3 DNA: TGTGCCAGCATCCCGGGGACGGTTGGAGGACAGCCCCAACATTTT.

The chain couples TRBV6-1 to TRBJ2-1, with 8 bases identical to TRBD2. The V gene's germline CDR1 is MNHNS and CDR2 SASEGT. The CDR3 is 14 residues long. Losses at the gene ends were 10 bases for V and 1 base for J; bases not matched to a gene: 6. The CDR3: CATTTSESYNEQFF. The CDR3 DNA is TGTGCCACTACGACTAGCGAGTCCTACAATGAGCAGTTCTTC.

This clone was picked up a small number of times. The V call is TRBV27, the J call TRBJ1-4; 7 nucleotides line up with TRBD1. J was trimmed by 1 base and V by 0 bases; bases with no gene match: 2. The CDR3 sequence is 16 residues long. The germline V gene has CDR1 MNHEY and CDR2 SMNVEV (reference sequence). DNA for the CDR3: TGTGCCAGCAGTTTATCACAGGGGATAACTAATGAAAAACTGTTTTTT. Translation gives CASSLSQGITNEKLFF.

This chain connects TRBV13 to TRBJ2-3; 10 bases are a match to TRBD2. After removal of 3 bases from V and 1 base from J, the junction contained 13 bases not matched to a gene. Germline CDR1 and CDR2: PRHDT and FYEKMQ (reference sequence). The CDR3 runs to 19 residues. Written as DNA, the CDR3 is TGTGCCAGCAGCTTCGGCGGCCTAGCGGGGGCCCCACGCACAGATACGCAGTATTTT. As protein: CASSFGGLAGAPRTDTQYF.

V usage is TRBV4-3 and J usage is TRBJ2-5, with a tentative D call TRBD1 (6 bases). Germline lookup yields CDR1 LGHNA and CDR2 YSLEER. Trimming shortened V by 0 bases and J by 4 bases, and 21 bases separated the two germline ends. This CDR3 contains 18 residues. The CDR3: CASSQDYYDPGAGETQYF. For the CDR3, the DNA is TGCGCCAGCAGCCAAGATTATTACGATCCAGGGGCGGGAGAGACCCAGTACTTC.

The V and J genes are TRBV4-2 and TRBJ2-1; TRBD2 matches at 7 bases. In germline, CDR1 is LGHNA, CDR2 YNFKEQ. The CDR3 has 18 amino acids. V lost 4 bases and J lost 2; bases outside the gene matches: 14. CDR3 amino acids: CASSPNGGFAGPYNEQFF. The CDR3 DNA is TGTGCCAGCAGCCCTAACGGGGGGTTTGCAGGGCCCTACAATGAGCAGTTCTTC.

CDR3 region: CASSLYRSGGQGYTF. CDR3 sequence (DNA): TGTGCCAGCAGTTTATATCGGTCAGGGGGCCAAGGCTACACCTTC. This chain uses TRBV28 with TRBJ1-2, with 8 bases fitting TRBD1. The V and J ends lost 1 base and 8 bases, in that order; junction bases with no gene match: 9. The CDR3 runs to 15 residues. Germline lookup yields CDR1 MDHEN and CDR2 SYDVKM.

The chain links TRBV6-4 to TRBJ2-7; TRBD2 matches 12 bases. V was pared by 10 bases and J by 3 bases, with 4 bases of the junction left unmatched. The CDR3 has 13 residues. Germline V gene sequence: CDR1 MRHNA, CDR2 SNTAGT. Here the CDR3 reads CATRTSGDYEQYF. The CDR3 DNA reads TGTGCCACTCGGACTAGCGGGGACTACGAGCAGTACTTC.

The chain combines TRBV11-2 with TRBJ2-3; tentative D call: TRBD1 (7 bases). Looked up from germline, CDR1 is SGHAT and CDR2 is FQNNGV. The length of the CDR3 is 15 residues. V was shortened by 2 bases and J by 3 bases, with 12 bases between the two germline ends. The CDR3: CASSLRGRGTDTQYF. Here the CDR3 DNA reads TGTGCCAGCAGCTTAAGGGGGCGGGGAACAGATACGCAGTATTTT.

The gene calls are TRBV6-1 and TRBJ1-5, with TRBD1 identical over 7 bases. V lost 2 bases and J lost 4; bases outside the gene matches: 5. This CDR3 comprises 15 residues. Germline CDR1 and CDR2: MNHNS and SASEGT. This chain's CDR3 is CASSEYAGGNQPQHF. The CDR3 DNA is TGTGCCAGCAGTGAATATGCAGGGGGGAATCAGCCCCAGCATTTT.

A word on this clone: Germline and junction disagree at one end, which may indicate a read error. Here the CDR3 reads CASRRLIDSGANVPTF. For the CDR3, the DNA is TGTGCCAGCAGACGCCTCATTGACTCTGGGGCCAACGTCCCGACTTTC. V usage is TRBV28 and J usage is TRBJ2-6; the D gene is possibly TRBD1 (5 bases). Per germline, CDR1 MDHEN and CDR2 SYDVKM. This CDR3 has 16 residues.

CDR3 DNA: TGTGCCAGCAGCTTCTCAGGGACTGATGAATGGGCCCAGTACTTC. Its translation: CASSFSGTDEWAQYF. The chain recombines TRBV7-2 with TRBJ2-5; possible D gene TRBD2, 6 bases. The CDR3 spans 15 residues. Germline V gene sequence: CDR1 SGHTA, CDR2 FQGNSA. The ends were cut back, 3 bases at V and 9 bases at J, with 20 bases in the middle.

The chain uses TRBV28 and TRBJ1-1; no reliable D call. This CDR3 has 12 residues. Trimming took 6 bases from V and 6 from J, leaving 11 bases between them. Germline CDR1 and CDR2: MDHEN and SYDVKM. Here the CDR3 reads CASSSRLAEAFF. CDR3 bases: TGTGCCAGCAGCTCGAGGCTCGCTGAAGCTTTCTTT. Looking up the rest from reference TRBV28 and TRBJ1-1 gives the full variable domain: DVKVTQSSRYLVKRTGEKVFLECVQDMDHENMFWYRQDPGLGLRLIYFSYDVKMKEKGDIPEGYSVSREKKERFSLILESASTNQTSMYLCASSSRLAEAFFGQGTRLTVV.

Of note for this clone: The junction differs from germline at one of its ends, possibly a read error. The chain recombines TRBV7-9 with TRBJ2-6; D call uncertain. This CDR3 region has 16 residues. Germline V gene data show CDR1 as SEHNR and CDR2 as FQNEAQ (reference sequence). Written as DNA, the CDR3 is TGTTCCAGCAGCCAAAAATCGGTTGCTGGGGCCAACGTCCTGACTTTC. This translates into CSSSQKSVAGANVLTF.

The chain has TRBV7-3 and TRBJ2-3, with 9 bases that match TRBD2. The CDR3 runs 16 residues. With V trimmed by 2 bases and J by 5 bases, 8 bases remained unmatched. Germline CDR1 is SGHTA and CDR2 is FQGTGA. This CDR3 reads CASSLSPAGGIDTQYF. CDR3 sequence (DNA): TGTGCCAGCAGCTTATCCCCTGCGGGAGGGATAGATACGCAGTATTTT. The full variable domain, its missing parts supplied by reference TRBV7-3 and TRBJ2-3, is GAGVSQTPSNKVTEKGKYVELRCDPISGHTALYWYRQSLGQGPEFLIYFQGTGAADDSGLPNDRFFAVRPEGSVSTLKIQRTERGDSAVYLCASSLSPAGGIDTQYFGPGTRLTVL.